The source of this T cell receptor beta chain is a study of T-cell memory formation after mild COVID-19. MiXCR, applied by TCRdb to the 5' RACE reads, yields one record per CDR3 protein. The data contain more than 300,000 distinct CDR3 sequences, approximately 14% of them singletons. Study results and caveats: Pre-infection memory held some responding clones, suggesting pre-existing cross-reactive T cells responded.

This clonotype showed up just a few times. What it recognizes is unknown. This clonotype was sampled from a man younger than 35 who had mild COVID-19 (a few samples of this study predate the infection). Cell type and time point are not known. The sequenced sample was PBMCs or a T cell subset sorted from them (not recorded which).

The CDR3 loop reads CASSVWTRVTRYEQYF. CDR3 nucleotide sequence: TGTGCCAGCAGTGTCTGGACAAGAGTAACTCGGTACGAGCAGTACTTC. V usage is TRBV6-4 and J usage is TRBJ2-7, with D perhaps TRBD1 (5 bases). Germline V gene lookup returns CDR1 MRHNA and CDR2 SNTAGT. The CDR3 extends over 16 amino acids. V was trimmed by 4 bases and J by 4 bases, leaving 20 bases between them.